The entry below gives a single TCR beta chain sequence along with its context. The sample originates from a study of cytomegalovirus exposure and HLA in healthy donors. The PCR contained 60 Vbeta and 13 Jbeta primers. Method: immunoSEQ multiplex PCR; TCRdb's copy keeps in-frame clones and lacks some. In the table there are around 88,000 clones, about 74% of which are singletons. Germline V gene lookup returns CDR1 MRHNA and CDR2 SNTAGT. V dropped 0 bases and J dropped 1; count of bases not matched to a gene: 2. This CDR3 contains 16 residues. The sequence derives from a male donor in good health and CMV-seronegative. Sample: PBMCs. The chain carries TRBV6-4 and TRBJ2-2, with 7 nucleotides matching TRBD1. Written as DNA, the CDR3 is TGTGCCAGCAGTGACTCAGGACAGGTGAACACCGGGGAGCTGTTTTTT. Translated: CASSDSGQVNTGELFF.